The entry below gives a single T cell receptor (beta chain) sequence along with its context. TCRdb redid the calling of the PCR reads with MiXCR, one entry per CDR3 protein. The table records approximately 12,000 distinct CDR3 sequences, less than 55% of them present only once. The V gene's germline CDR1 is SEHNR and CDR2 FQNEAQ (reference sequence). This CDR3 is built from 14 residues. These data originate in a study of tumor-infiltrating lymphocytes in oesophageal squamous cell carcinoma. This TCR was sampled from a female donor with esophageal squamous cell carcinoma. The sample taken for sequencing was esophageal tumor tissue. The chain is built from TRBV7-9 and TRBJ2-1; TRBD2 matches 9 bases. The DNA end lines up better with TRBJ2-5; the J call may be wrong. The CDR3 coding sequence is TGTGCCAGCAGCCTAATGAGCGGGGGGGAGACCCAGTACTTC. As protein: CASSLMSGGETQYF.